Below, 12 T cell receptor beta chains from the same sample are listed, as sequenced in a study of CD8+CD57+ T cells in acquired aplastic anemia. The template used for profiling TCR beta VDJ and CDR3 was genomic DNA. TCRdb analysed the reads with MiXCR anew, one entry per CDR3 protein. The repertoire holds more than 150,000 distinct CDR3 sequences, with just under 50% as singletons. The patients chosen for sequencing had shown expansion of CD8+CD57+ cells (detected by flow cytometry). What was sequenced was sorted CD4+, CD8+, or CD8+CD57+ T cells (not recorded which) from PBMCs. The receptors shown here come from a human donor with aplastic anemia.

The rearrangement uses TRBV11-2 and TRBJ2-2, with 10 bases that match TRBD2. V lost 6 bases and J lost 4; bases outside the gene matches: 8. Germline loops: CDR1 SGHAT, CDR2 FQNNGV. The CDR3 is 16 residues long. The CDR3 region has the DNA TGTGCCAGCAGGGCTAGCGGGAGTCGGGGCACCGGGGAGCTGTTTTTT. Translating it yields CASRASGSRGTGELFF.

In this sample, this clonotype turned up many times. The chain couples TRBV5-4 to TRBJ2-6; the D gene is possibly TRBD2 (5 bases). CDR3 size: 18 residues. Germline V gene lookup returns CDR1 SGHNT and CDR2 YYREEE (reference sequence). The V gene lost 0 bases and the J gene lost 0 bases, with 13 bases spanning the gap. This CDR3 is CASSLVRGLSSGANVLTF. As DNA, the CDR3 is TGTGCCAGCAGCTTGGTCCGAGGGCTAAGCTCTGGGGCCAACGTCCTGACTTTC. Looking up the rest from reference TRBV5-4 and TRBJ2-6 gives the full variable domain: ETGVTQSPTHLIKTRGQQVTLRCSSQSGHNTVSWYQQALGQGPQFIFQYYREEENGRGNFPPRFSGLQFPNYSSELNVNALELDDSALYLCASSLVRGLSSGANVLTFGAGSRLTVL.

This chain uses TRBV11-3 with TRBJ2-7; 11 bases agree with TRBD1. Trimming took 1 base from V and 3 from J; bases not matched to a gene: 2. CDR3 length: 15 residues. From germline, CDR1 is SGHNT and CDR2 YENEEA. DNA of the CDR3: TGTGCCAGCAGCTTAGCTGGGACAGGGGGCTACGAGCAGTACTTC. It translates to CASSLAGTGGYEQYF.

The chain is built from TRBV25-1 and TRBJ2-3; D perhaps matches TRBD2 (6 bases). Trimming removed 1 base at V and 0 bases at J, with 11 bases between. Germline loops: CDR1 MGHDK, CDR2 SYGVNS. This CDR3 comprises 16 residues. The CDR3 region is CASSEWLRGSTDTQYF. In DNA, the CDR3 is TGTGCCAGCAGTGAATGGTTGCGGGGAAGCACAGATACGCAGTATTTT. The variable domain in full, with the rest retrieved from reference TRBV25-1 and TRBJ2-3, is EADIYQTPRYLVIGTGKKITLECSQTMGHDKMYWYQQDPGMELHLIHYSYGVNSTEKGDLSSESTVSRIRTEHFPLTLESARPSHTSQYLCASSEWLRGSTDTQYFGPGTRLTVL.

The chain joins TRBV7-9 to TRBJ1-5; D possibly corresponds to TRBD1 (5 bases). The CDR3 extends over 14 amino acids. The V gene lost 1 base and the J gene lost 4 bases, with 8 bases spanning the gap. The germline V gene has CDR1 SEHNR and CDR2 FQNEAQ (reference sequence). CDR3 nucleotide sequence: TGTGCCAGCAGCTTAGGACAGCAGAATCAGCCCCAGCATTTT. Translating gives CASSLGQQNQPQHF.

The chain combines TRBV7-6 with TRBJ1-1, with D hard to call. Trimming removed 5 bases from V and 1 base from J, with 8 bases in between. Germline values: CDR1 SGHVS, CDR2 FNYEAQ. The CDR3 has 13 amino acids. Written as DNA, the CDR3 is TGTGCCAGCAGCATACTCGAGAACACTGAAGCTTTCTTT. It is translated as CASSILENTEAFF.

This clonotype was counted many times. CDR3 DNA sequence: TGTGCCAGTAGTATGATATCTGTGGCAGATACGCAGTATTTT. This codes for CASSMISVADTQYF. The chain is built from TRBV19 and TRBJ2-3; the D is unclear. Trimming took off 3 bases at V and 4 bases at J, with 11 bases between the two ends. The CDR3 loop spans 14 amino acids. Germline CDR1 reads LNHDA; CDR2 reads SQIVND (reference sequence).

Turning to this clonotype: Just one base apart from a much larger clone, this may be a read error. Without the conserved terminal phenylalanine or tryptophan, this CDR3 likely stems from a read error. The chain's CDR3 is CASSILEGGGQGNQPQHL. The CDR3 DNA is TGTGCCAGTAGTATTTTGGAGGGAGGGGGGCAGGGCAATCAGCCCCAGCATCTT. The chain couples TRBV19 to TRBJ1-5; tentative D call: TRBD1 (6 bases). CDR1 LNHDA and CDR2 SQIVND come from the germline V gene (reference sequence). There are 18 residues in the CDR3. V was shortened by 3 bases and J by 2 bases, with 20 bases between the two germline ends.

This clonotype was observed once. No conserved phenylalanine or tryptophan ends this CDR3, so it is likely a read error. The gene calls are TRBV10-3 and TRBJ1-5; D is ambiguous. The V and J ends lost 0 bases and 5 bases respectively, with 8 bases between them. The CDR3 has 14 amino acids. Germline V CDR1 and CDR2: ENHRY, SYGVKD. The CDR3 DNA follows: TGTGCCATCAGTGAGTCTAGTCGTGATCAGCCCCAGCATCTT. Protein sequence: CAISESSRDQPQHL.

This clonotype came up many times. The V call is TRBV12-3 or TRBV12-4, the J call TRBJ2-3; D possibly corresponds to TRBD1 (5 bases). The V end was cut by 5 bases, the J end by 3 bases, with 15 bases between. CDR3 length: 15 amino acids. The CDR3 region has the DNA TGTGCCAGCAGTCCGCAGGGCGTTGCAACAGATACGCAGTATTTT. Residues: CASSPQGVATDTQYF.

This clonotype was counted many times. This chain links TRBV4-2 with TRBJ2-7; tentatively, D is TRBD2 (6 bases). CDR1 is LGHNA and CDR2 is YNFKEQ in the germline V gene. CDR3 length: 17 amino acids. Trimming stripped 4 bases from V and 0 bases from J, with 19 bases between. CDR3 nucleotide sequence: TGTGCCAGCAGCCCAAGTACTTCAACGGGAGACTCCTACGAGCAGTACTTC. Its translation is CASSPSTSTGDSYEQYF.

Notes on this clonotype: Germline and junction disagree at one end, which may indicate a read error. The J gene is TRBJ2-3, the V gene TRBV20-1; TRBD2 aligns across 7 bases. This CDR3 region has 14 residues. Looked up from germline, CDR1 is DFQATT and CDR2 is SNEGSKA (reference sequence). CDR3 nucleotide sequence: TGCGGTGCTAGTTCCCCAGCGGGGTCAGATACGCAGTATTTT. As protein: CGASSPAGSDTQYF.